The rows below give T cell receptor beta chains drawn from one sample of a study of T cell responses to AZD1222 COVID-19 vaccine. The data were produced by immunoSEQ multiplex PCR, yet TCRdb's version contains in-frame clones alone and is incomplete. In the table there are roughly 140,000 clones, 90% to 95% of which are singletons. The sample was peripheral blood, taken on day 0 of AZD1222 vaccination. These TCRs come from an adult in good health. The CDR3 runs from the conserved cysteine through the conserved F or W. A D gene is named only where the DNA matches it firmly. Rows may omit the clone size; those that give it use once, few, many or a size class.

j_gene: TRBJ2-1
abundance: .
d_gene: TRBD2
v_gene: TRBV4-3
CDR3aa: CASSHKSGTSGSGDEQFF
CDR3nt: TGCGCCAGCAGCCATAAGTCAGGGACTAGCGGGAGTGGAGATGAGCAGTTCTTC

j_gene: TRBJ1-1
abundance: .
d_gene: .
v_gene: TRBV30
CDR3aa: CAWKSYSGAFF
CDR3nt: TGTGCCTGGAAATCGTACAGTGGAGCTTTCTTT

j_gene: TRBJ1-1
abundance: .
d_gene: TRBD1
v_gene: TRBV10-1
CDR3aa: CASSEGTGDTEAFF
CDR3nt: TGCGCCAGCAGTGAGGGGACAGGGGACACTGAAGCTTTCTTT

j_gene: TRBJ1-2
abundance: .
d_gene: TRBD1
v_gene: TRBV25-1
CDR3aa: CASAEGTGVYGYTF
CDR3nt: TGTGCCAGCGCCGAAGGGACAGGGGTGTATGGCTACACCTTC

j_gene: TRBJ1-5
abundance: .
d_gene: .
v_gene: TRBV28
CDR3aa: CASSPTRGGDLPQHF
CDR3nt: TGTGCCAGCAGCCCAACCCGGGGGGGAGATCTGCCCCAGCATTTT

j_gene: TRBJ2-3
abundance: .
d_gene: .
v_gene: TRBV7-2
CDR3aa: CASSYLTSTDTQYF
CDR3nt: TGTGCCAGCAGCTACCTGACTAGCACAGATACGCAGTATTTT

j_gene: TRBJ2-3
abundance: .
d_gene: TRBD1
v_gene: TRBV27
CDR3aa: CASSLRTGVIIDTQYF
CDR3nt: TGTGCCAGCAGTTTAAGGACAGGGGTTATCATAGATACGCAGTATTTT

j_gene: TRBJ1-2
abundance: .
d_gene: .
v_gene: TRBV7-8
CDR3aa: CASSFNSPDDYGYTF
CDR3nt: TGTGCCAGCAGCTTTAATTCCCCGGACGACTATGGCTACACCTTC

j_gene: TRBJ2-2
abundance: .
d_gene: .
v_gene: TRBV6-5
CDR3aa: CASSYNPTGELFF
CDR3nt: TGTGCCAGCAGTTACAACCCCACCGGGGAGCTGTTTTTT

j_gene: TRBJ1-4
abundance: once
d_gene: .
v_gene: TRBV27
CDR3aa: CASRPQGTNEKLFF
CDR3nt: TGTGCCAGCAGACCCCAGGGGACTAATGAAAAACTGTTTTTT